This TCR beta chain derives from a study of blood T cells in healthy people across ages. Germline V gene data show CDR1 as MGHRA and CDR2 as YSYEKL. This CDR3 is built from 16 residues. Every sample yielded at least 6.5 million isolated PBMCs. Every sample gave at least 5 micrograms of total RNA when it was extracted. Combining a sample-barcoded 5' primer with a J-beta primer mix, a second PCR ran for roughly 7 to 11 cycles. Individual samples furnished no less than 3 million CDR3-containing paired-end reads apiece. TCRdb recomputed calls from the 5' RACE reads with MiXCR, one row per CDR3 protein. The table shows about 640,000 distinct CDR3 sequences, with 25% to 30% occurring only once.

The clonotype comes from a woman older than 75 in good health. Sequenced sample: blood. This chain links TRBV4-1 with TRBJ2-5; TRBD2 matches at 9 bases. The DNA matches TRBJ2-7 better at its end, which makes the J call doubtful. Here the CDR3 reads CASSQVGGRAWDEQYF. In DNA, the CDR3 is TGCGCCAGCAGCCAAGTGGGCGGGAGGGCCTGGGACGAGCAGTACTTC.